These 26 T cell receptor beta chains were all obtained from the same sample, sequenced in a study of blood T cells in healthy people across ages. Primers used in a second PCR of about 7 to 12 cycles were a sample-barcoded 5' primer and a J-beta primer mix. One entry per CDR3 protein, called by TCRdb with MiXCR from the 5' RACE reads. Of roughly 1.4 million distinct CDR3 sequences in the sample, approximately 59% are singletons; the top ten hold 6.5% to 8.5%. The sample was blood. These receptors all come from a man younger than 35 in good health.

In DNA form, the CDR3 reads TGCAGTGCTAAGAGGGAGTACATTCAGTACTTC. Translated: CSAKREYIQYF. The chain carries TRBV20-1 and TRBJ2-4, with D maybe TRBD2 (5 bases). V was clipped by 4 bases and J by 8 bases, with 9 bases between them. The CDR3 is 11 residues long. Germline V gene lookup returns CDR1 DFQATT and CDR2 SNEGSKA (reference sequence).

V usage is TRBV28 and J usage is TRBJ2-5; either TRBD1 or TRBD2 may supply D (5 bases each). CDR1 MDHEN and CDR2 SYDVKM come from the germline V gene. Trimming cost V 3 bases and J 6 bases, with 20 bases left between them. The CDR3 covers 16 residues. The CDR3 nucleotides are TGTGCCAGCAGTTTTCTGGTACGGGGCGGGTTTAAGACCCAGTACTTC. Translating it yields CASSFLVRGGFKTQYF. Full variable domain (rest looked up from reference TRBV28 and TRBJ2-5): DVKVTQSSRYLVKRTGEKVFLECVQDMDHENMFWYRQDPGLGLRLIYFSYDVKMKEKGDIPEGYSVSREKKERFSLILESASTNQTSMYLCASSFLVRGGFKTQYFGPGTRLLVL.

This sequence joins TRBV28 and TRBJ1-2, with D tentatively TRBD1 (6 bases). The CDR3 extends over 15 amino acids. In germline, CDR1 is MDHEN, CDR2 SYDVKM. Trimming pared 4 bases from V and 3 bases from J, leaving 15 bases between. CDR3 protein: CASSSYRVIDYGYTF. The CDR3 DNA follows: TGTGCCAGCAGTTCTTACAGGGTTATCGACTATGGCTACACCTTC.

V gene TRBV10-3 combines with J gene TRBJ2-3; TRBD2 matches at 9 bases. CDR1 is ENHRY, CDR2 SYGVKD, per germline. J lost 4 bases, V lost 4 bases, and 9 bases had no gene match. This CDR3 spans 16 amino acids. Here the CDR3 DNA reads TGTGCCATCAGTGGTAGCGGGAGTGGGTTGGCAGATACGCAGTATTTT. It specifies CAISGSGSGLADTQYF.

This clonotype was recorded a few times. This chain connects TRBV7-2 to TRBJ2-3; TRBD2 might be the D (5 bases). This CDR3 has 16 amino acids. Germline values: CDR1 SGHTA, CDR2 FQGNSA. Between the trimmed V and J ends, which lost 5 bases and 1 base, there was a span of 16 bases. Here the CDR3 DNA reads TGTGCCAGCAGCCCTGGACTGCCGTGGGGCACAGATACGCAGTATTTT. This sequence encodes CASSPGLPWGTDTQYF.

The chain is built from TRBV7-9 and TRBJ2-7; tentatively, D is TRBD1 or TRBD2 (5 bases each). Gene TRBJ2-5 matches the end of the DNA better, so the J call may be wrong. CDR3 size: 12 residues. The V gene's germline CDR1 is SEHNR and CDR2 FQNEAQ (reference sequence). In nucleotides, the CDR3 is TGTGCCAGCAGCGACCCTGGGGGGACCCAGTACTTC. It codes for CASSDPGGTQYF.

The chain employs TRBV5-6 and TRBJ2-7; D not resolved. The closer fit of TRBJ2-5 to the DNA end suggests the J call may be wrong. Germline lookup yields CDR1 SGHDT and CDR2 YYEEEE. The CDR3 is made up of 13 amino acids. This chain's CDR3 is CASSLRYTETQYF. The CDR3, as DNA: TGTGCCAGCAGCCTCCGTTACACGGAGACCCAGTACTTC.

Regarding this clonotype: This may stem from a read error, because a much larger clone lies one nucleotide away. The V call is TRBV9, the J call TRBJ2-5; D might be TRBD1 (5 bases). The J call is doubtful: the DNA matches TRBJ2-1 better. The CDR3 sequence is 14 residues long. Germline assignment: CDR1 SGDLS and CDR2 YYNGEE. Here the CDR3 reads CASSVGTYQETQFF. CDR3 in DNA: TGTGCCAGCAGCGTAGGGACATACCAAGAGACCCAGTTCTTC.

The V gene is TRBV10-3, the J gene TRBJ2-1; 9 bases agree with TRBD1. The CDR3 covers 13 residues. V gave up 10 bases and J gave up 6 bases; unmatched junction bases: 7. The germline CDR1 and CDR2 sequences are ENHRY and SYGVKD. The CDR3 is CATTGTGSNEQFF. In nucleotides, the CDR3 is TGTGCCACCACCGGGACAGGGTCCAATGAGCAGTTCTTC.

This clonotype was found a few times. This chain joins TRBV20-1 and TRBJ2-5; D is undetermined. In germline, CDR1 is DFQATT, CDR2 SNEGSKA (reference sequence). V was trimmed by 6 bases and J by 1 base, leaving 9 bases between them. The CDR3 covers 12 residues. This CDR3 reads CSANLGQETQYF. The CDR3 bases are TGCAGTGCCAACCTAGGCCAAGAGACCCAGTACTTC.

This clonotype has just one count. This chain uses TRBV29-1 with TRBJ2-1, with 7 bases that match TRBD1. The DNA end is a closer match to TRBJ2-7, so the J assignment may be wrong. Germline assignment: CDR1 SQVTM and CDR2 ANQGSEA. This CDR3 comprises 13 residues. CDR3 in amino acids: CSVDGTESHEQYF. CDR3 nucleotide sequence: TGCAGCGTTGACGGGACAGAGTCCCATGAGCAGTACTTC.

This chain links TRBV4-3 with TRBJ2-3; D perhaps matches TRBD1 (6 bases). V lost 3 bases, J lost 1 base, and 14 bases lay in between. The CDR3 is 16 amino acids. The germline CDR1 and CDR2 sequences are LGHNA and YSLEER. CDR3 amino acids: CASSHAQGLGTDTQYF. The CDR3 coding sequence is TGCGCCAGCAGCCACGCACAGGGTCTGGGCACAGATACGCAGTATTTT.

The genes are TRBV5-1 and TRBJ2-5; D is unclear. Germline assignment: CDR1 SGHRS and CDR2 YFSETQ. CDR3 size: 15 residues. V was clipped by 1 base and J by 3 bases, with 13 bases between them. CDR3 nucleotides: TGCGCCAGCAGCTTGTATGAGCACCTAAAAGAGACCCAGTACTTC. This sequence encodes CASSLYEHLKETQYF.

This clonotype has only a few counts. The chain uses TRBV14 and TRBJ1-2; a possible D gene is TRBD1 (5 bases). CDR1 SGHDN and CDR2 FVKESK come from the germline V gene. Trimming shortened V by 3 bases and J by 8 bases, and 19 bases separated the two germline ends. This CDR3 contains 15 residues. In nucleotides, the CDR3 is TGTGCCAGCAGCCAGAAGACAGCTCCTCCGTGGGGCTACACCTTC. It is translated as CASSQKTAPPWGYTF.

This chain uses TRBV20-1 with TRBJ2-5, with a weak D call TRBD2 (6 bases). There are 17 residues in the CDR3. The germline CDR1 and CDR2 sequences are DFQATT and SNEGSKA (reference sequence). V was trimmed by 5 bases and J by 0 bases, leaving 22 bases between them. The CDR3 DNA sequence: TGCAGTGCTCCTTCCGCCCTGCCGGCGGGGTACCAAGAGACCCAGTACTTC. Translation gives CSAPSALPAGYQETQYF.

V and J are TRBV10-3 and TRBJ2-3; maybe TRBD1 (5 bases). Germline lookup yields CDR1 ENHRY and CDR2 SYGVKD. This CDR3 has 13 residues. V was trimmed by 10 bases and J by 0 bases, leaving 11 bases between them. CDR3 amino acids: CATSQGSTDTQYF. DNA for the CDR3: TGTGCCACATCGCAGGGAAGCACAGATACGCAGTATTTT.

The V and J genes are TRBV7-9 and TRBJ2-7, with 10 bases that match TRBD2. The germline gives CDR1 SEHNR, CDR2 FQNEAQ (reference sequence). This CDR3 is built from 16 residues. Germline trimming cut 5 bases from V and 7 bases from J; bases unmatched to any gene: 14. The CDR3 reads CASSPPGVAGGNEQYF. The DNA for the CDR3 is TGTGCCAGCAGCCCCCCAGGGGTAGCGGGAGGAAATGAGCAGTACTTC.

This clonotype was seen a few times. The chain combines TRBV29-1 with TRBJ2-1; TRBD2 agrees at 8 bases. V gave up 4 bases and J gave up 3 bases; unmatched junction bases: 8. The germline CDR1 and CDR2 sequences are SQVTM and ANQGSEA. The CDR3 is made up of 15 amino acids. CDR3: CSVVQVSGSYNEQFF. The CDR3 DNA is TGCAGCGTTGTTCAGGTCAGCGGGAGCTACAATGAGCAGTTCTTC.

This sequence joins TRBV6-2 or TRBV6-3 and TRBJ1-1; D perhaps matches TRBD1 (5 bases). This CDR3 has 13 residues. Trimming shortened V by 7 bases and J by 3 bases, and 12 bases separated the two germline ends. Looked up from germline, CDR1 is MNHEY and CDR2 is SVGEGT. The CDR3 loop is CASKTPGDTEAFF. The CDR3 region has the DNA TGTGCCAGCAAAACTCCGGGGGACACTGAAGCTTTCTTT.

The chain couples TRBV25-1 to TRBJ1-2; D unresolved. The germline V gene has CDR1 MGHDK and CDR2 SYGVNS. The CDR3 runs 13 residues. V gave up 6 bases and J gave up 3 bases, with 11 bases separating them. The CDR3 loop is CASSDQVYYGYTF. CDR3 in DNA: TGTGCCAGCAGCGACCAGGTCTACTATGGCTACACCTTC.

This clonotype turned up a few times. The genes are TRBV5-1 and TRBJ2-5, with D unclear. V gave up 0 bases and J gave up 5 bases, with 5 bases separating them. There are 12 residues in the CDR3. Germline-derived CDR1 and CDR2 are SGHRS and YFSETQ. DNA for the CDR3: TGCGCCAGCAGCTTGGAGGCGGAGACCCAGTACTTC. Encoded protein: CASSLEAETQYF. Full variable domain (outside the CDR3, taken from reference TRBV5-1 and TRBJ2-5): KAGVTQTPRYLIKTRGQQVTLSCSPISGHRSVSWYQQTPGQGLQFLFEYFSETQRNKGNFPGRFSGRQFSNSRSEMNVSTLELGDSALYLCASSLEAETQYFGPGTRLLVL.

The chain combines TRBV5-1 with TRBJ1-1, with D possibly TRBD1 on 6 matching bases. CDR1 SGHRS and CDR2 YFSETQ come from the germline V gene. V lost 4 bases to trimming and J lost 2 bases, with 24 bases between them. The length of the CDR3 is 18 residues. The CDR3 sequence is CASSQPGTQGYTNTEAFF. The CDR3 coding sequence is TGCGCCAGCAGCCAACCCGGGACCCAGGGGTACACTAACACTGAAGCTTTCTTT.

The table lists this clonotype with a few counts. The J gene is TRBJ2-1, the V gene TRBV5-1, with 9 positions matching TRBD2. Trimming at V came to 4 bases and at J to 1 base, leaving 6 bases not matched to a gene. CDR3 length: 16 amino acids. Germline CDR1 reads SGHRS; CDR2 reads YFSETQ. CDR3 sequence: CASSPIAGESYNEQFF. CDR3 coding DNA: TGCGCCAGCAGCCCAATAGCGGGAGAATCCTACAATGAGCAGTTCTTC.

The chain has TRBV25-1 and TRBJ1-2, with D hard to call. The V gene lost 4 bases and the J gene lost 6 bases, with 12 bases spanning the gap. Germline assignment: CDR1 MGHDK and CDR2 SYGVNS. The CDR3 is 13 amino acids. The CDR3 here is CASSADQFHGYTF. For the CDR3, the DNA is TGTGCCAGCAGTGCGGACCAATTCCATGGCTACACCTTC.

V usage is TRBV11-3 and J usage is TRBJ2-1; the match to TRBD2 covers 9 bases. The CDR3 totals 18 residues. V lost 2 bases, J lost 3 bases, and 11 bases stayed unmatched. Germline values: CDR1 SGHNT, CDR2 YENEEA. CDR3 sequence reads: CASSLKRGASLLYNEQFF. CDR3 in DNA: TGTGCCAGCAGCTTAAAGCGGGGGGCCTCCCTTCTCTACAATGAGCAGTTCTTC.

V gene TRBV20-1 combines with J gene TRBJ1-5, with D possibly matching TRBD1 (5 bases). V was pared by 0 bases and J by 11 bases, with 20 bases between. CDR3 size: 15 residues. Germline V gene sequence: CDR1 DFQATT, CDR2 SNEGSKA (reference sequence). The DNA of the CDR3 is TGCAGTGCTAGAGATGGCGGCAGGGAGCTCGGGGCCCAGCATTTT. Translation: CSARDGGRELGAQHF.